The clone carrying this T cell receptor beta chain is a singleton in its sample. A second PCR of 7 to 11 cycles used a sample-barcoded 5' primer and a J-beta primer mix. Using its own MiXCR run on the 5' RACE reads, TCRdb lists one record per CDR3 protein. This table has about 1,400,000 distinct CDR3 sequences, 42% appearing once. The V and J ends lost 6 bases and 7 bases, in that order; junction bases with no gene match: 9. The CDR3 is 14 residues long. This specimen comes from a study of blood T cells in healthy people across ages. V gene TRBV12-3 or TRBV12-4 combines with J gene TRBJ2-1; 7 bases line up with TRBD2. The receptor was derived from a woman younger than 35 in good health. The sequenced material came from blood. The CDR3 protein is CASRSWTSGNEQFF. DNA of the CDR3: TGTGCCAGCAGGTCCTGGACTAGTGGGAATGAGCAGTTCTTC.